The 30 T cell receptor beta chains in this list originate from one sample, sequenced in a study of cytomegalovirus exposure and HLA in healthy donors. The table came from immunoSEQ multiplex PCR; TCRdb's copy has only in-frame clones and leaves some out. The sample lists tens of thousands of clones, 91% seen once, with 2% to 2.5% in the top ten. Sequencing was carried out using PBMCs. Receptors originate from a woman aged 25 to 45 in good health and CMV-seronegative.

The chain combines TRBV30 with TRBJ1-5; no firm D call. Between the trimmed V and J ends, which lost 4 bases and 2 bases, there was a span of 9 bases. The CDR3 consists of 13 residues. Germline loops: CDR1 GTSNPN, CDR2 SVGIG (reference sequence). CDR3 nucleotide sequence: TGTGCCTGGACGTCAGGTGGCAATCAGCCCCAGCATTTT. Translation: CAWTSGGNQPQHF.

The chain recombines TRBV29-1 with TRBJ2-1; 13 bases are a match to TRBD2. From germline, CDR1 is SQVTM and CDR2 ANQGSEA. This CDR3 has 14 residues. J was trimmed by 4 bases and V by 6 bases; bases with no gene match: 3. CDR3 sequence reads: CSVGLAGAYNEQFF. The DNA for the CDR3 is TGCAGCGTCGGACTAGCGGGAGCTTACAATGAGCAGTTCTTC.

The chain couples TRBV28 to TRBJ1-5, with D possibly matching TRBD1 (6 bases). The germline V gene has CDR1 MDHEN and CDR2 SYDVKM. Trimming removed 5 bases at V and 6 bases at J, with 11 bases between. The CDR3 has 13 residues. The CDR3: CASSHVQGQPQHF. CDR3 DNA sequence: TGTGCCAGCAGTCACGTACAGGGTCAGCCCCAGCATTTT.

This clone has only one observation. The chain combines TRBV19 with TRBJ2-1; D ambiguous. V lost 6 bases and J lost 2, with 14 bases in between. The CDR3 is 15 residues long. Germline V gene data show CDR1 as LNHDA and CDR2 as SQIVND (reference sequence). CDR3 nucleotide sequence: TGTGCCAGTAGCCCCTATGAGGTCCCCTACAATGAGCAGTTCTTC. Its protein is CASSPYEVPYNEQFF.

The rearrangement uses TRBV6-1 and TRBJ2-1, with D possibly being TRBD2 (6 bases). This CDR3 comprises 15 residues. Trimming took off 7 bases at V and 9 bases at J, with 22 bases between the two ends. Germline V lookup: CDR1 MNHNS, CDR2 SASEGT. Here the CDR3 reads CASTRSGSGRSEQFF. As DNA, the CDR3 is TGTGCCAGCACCAGAAGCGGGTCTGGGCGCAGTGAGCAGTTCTTC.

This chain joins TRBV11-2 and TRBJ2-3; D call uncertain. Germline V CDR1 and CDR2: SGHAT, FQNNGV. The V and J ends lost 1 base and 3 bases respectively, with 11 bases between them. There are 15 residues in the CDR3. CDR3 sequence (DNA): TGTGCCAGCAGCTTAGCCCCAATGTTGACAGATACGCAGTATTTT. Its translation is CASSLAPMLTDTQYF.

The chain has TRBV4-2 and TRBJ2-3, with 8 bases identical to TRBD2. CDR1 and CDR2 from the germline V gene are LGHNA and YNFKEQ. CDR3 length: 14 amino acids. Trimming took 4 bases from V and 1 from J; bases not matched to a gene: 1. CDR3 region: CASSLGRGTDTQYF. The CDR3, as DNA: TGTGCCAGCAGCCTCGGGAGGGGCACAGATACGCAGTATTTT.

This chain connects TRBV5-6 to TRBJ2-7, with 7 bases that match TRBD1. The length of the CDR3 is 13 residues. V shed 4 bases and J 6 bases; nucleotides not matched to a gene: 7. Germline CDR1 reads SGHDT; CDR2 reads YYEEEE. The CDR3 sequence is CASSASDRREQYF. The CDR3 DNA reads TGTGCCAGCAGCGCCTCGGACAGGCGCGAGCAGTACTTC. Supplemented by reference TRBV5-6 and TRBJ2-7, the full variable domain reads DAGVTQSPTHLIKTRGQQVTLRCSPKSGHDTVSWYQQALGQGPQFIFQYYEEEERQRGNFPDRFSGHQFPNYSSELNVNALLLGDSALYLCASSASDRREQYFGPGTRLTVT.

The chain joins TRBV7-9 to TRBJ2-7, with 13 positions matching TRBD2. Germline V lookup: CDR1 SEHNR, CDR2 FQNEAQ (reference sequence). V shed 8 bases, J shed 6 bases, and the junction held 19 bases outside the gene matches. This CDR3 is built from 18 residues. DNA of the CDR3: TGTGCCAGCGCTAGGGGGACTAGCGGGACCCCGGTGGCGGCCGAGCAGTACTTC. Translating gives CASARGTSGTPVAAEQYF.

The chain employs TRBV7-2 and TRBJ2-3; perhaps TRBD1 as D (5 bases). Trimming took off 1 base at V and 5 bases at J, with 19 bases between the two ends. In germline, CDR1 is SGHTA, CDR2 FQGNSA. This CDR3 has 17 residues. The CDR3 reads CASSLEVVGLGQDTQYF. CDR3 bases: TGTGCCAGCAGCTTAGAAGTAGTTGGCCTAGGACAAGATACGCAGTATTTT.

V is TRBV19 and J is TRBJ2-2, with D uncertain. CDR3 length: 12 amino acids. Germline CDR1 and CDR2: LNHDA and SQIVND (reference sequence). The V end lost 5 bases, the J end lost 8 bases, and 9 bases lay between the germline ends. The CDR3 protein is CASSYLEGELFF. CDR3 sequence (DNA): TGTGCCAGTAGTTACCTGGAGGGGGAGCTGTTTTTT.

The chain recombines TRBV11-2 with TRBJ2-1; 7 bases are shared with TRBD1. Germline V gene data show CDR1 as SGHAT and CDR2 as FQNNGV. The V segment lost 3 bases and the J segment 4 bases; nucleotides outside the gene matches: 3. The CDR3 is made up of 14 amino acids. CDR3 amino acids: CASSFYRGYNEQFF. CDR3 nucleotide sequence: TGTGCCAGCAGCTTTTACAGGGGTTACAATGAGCAGTTCTTC.

The chain employs TRBV6-4 and TRBJ2-2; no clear D. Trimming took 5 bases from V and 6 from J, leaving 10 bases between them. This CDR3 region has 13 residues. The germline gives CDR1 MRHNA, CDR2 SNTAGT. CDR3 amino acids: CASSQDVAGELFF. For the CDR3, the DNA is TGTGCCAGCAGTCAGGATGTAGCCGGGGAGCTGTTTTTT.

V gene TRBV5-1 combines with J gene TRBJ1-1; D gene unclear. This CDR3 has 13 residues. V dropped 2 bases and J dropped 0 bases, with 5 bases sitting between them. The germline gives CDR1 SGHRS, CDR2 YFSETQ. This CDR3 reads CASSLAVNTEAFF. In nucleotides, the CDR3 is TGCGCCAGCAGCTTAGCGGTGAACACTGAAGCTTTCTTT.

The V gene is TRBV5-1, the J gene TRBJ2-5; 9 nucleotides align to TRBD2. The CDR3 extends over 17 amino acids. Trimming at V came to 7 bases and at J to 5 bases, leaving 18 bases not matched to a gene. Germline V gives CDR1 SGHRS, CDR2 YFSETQ. CDR3 nucleotides: TGCGCCAGCCAACGAACGGGTGCGGGAGGGCCGATGGAGACCCAGTACTTC. Translating gives CASQRTGAGGPMETQYF.

This chain joins TRBV5-1 and TRBJ2-3; possibly TRBD1 for D (6 bases). This CDR3 is 15 amino acids long. V lost 3 bases and J lost 2, with 13 bases in between. Germline-derived CDR1 and CDR2 are SGHRS and YFSETQ. The CDR3 loop reads CASSSRGQLTDTQYF. The CDR3, as DNA: TGCGCCAGCAGCTCAAGGGGACAACTCACAGATACGCAGTATTTT.

This chain uses TRBV9 with TRBJ2-1; 8 bases line up with TRBD1. The J segment lost 4 bases and the V segment lost 2 bases, leaving 5 bases of the junction unmatched. Per germline, CDR1 SGDLS and CDR2 YYNGEE. The CDR3 sequence is 15 residues long. CDR3 nucleotides: TGTGCCAGCAGCGTCCGGGACAGGACGTACAATGAGCAGTTCTTC. Protein sequence: CASSVRDRTYNEQFF. Using reference TRBV9 and TRBJ2-1 for the parts outside the CDR3, the full variable domain is DSGVTQTPKHLITATGQRVTLRCSPRSGDLSVYWYQQSLDQGLQFLIQYYNGEERAKGNILERFSAQQFPDLHSELNLSSLELGDSALYFCASSVRDRTYNEQFFGPGTRLTVL.

The chain links TRBV9 to TRBJ1-3; D call uncertain. There are 16 residues in the CDR3. CDR1 and CDR2 from the germline V gene are SGDLS and YYNGEE. V lost 0 bases to trimming and J lost 0 bases, with 10 bases between them. This chain's CDR3 is CASSVVDTSSGNTIYF. CDR3 nucleotides: TGTGCCAGCAGCGTAGTAGACACTAGCTCTGGAAACACCATATATTTT.

This sequence joins TRBV7-2 and TRBJ1-2; D is undetermined. Germline CDR1 SGHTA, CDR2 FQGNSA. The CDR3 length is 15 residues. V was clipped by 1 base and J by 4 bases, with 13 bases between them. CDR3 DNA sequence: TGTGCCAGCAGCTTAGGGGAGGCGTTTAGCTATGGCTACACCTTC. It specifies CASSLGEAFSYGYTF.

V usage is TRBV7-9 and J usage is TRBJ2-5; D not certain. Trimming removed 3 bases at V and 5 bases at J, with 13 bases between. Per the germline V gene, CDR1 is SEHNR and CDR2 is FQNEAQ (reference sequence). The length of the CDR3 is 14 residues. This chain's CDR3 is CASSFRNSAETQYF. The CDR3 coding sequence is TGTGCCAGCAGCTTCAGGAACTCTGCGGAGACCCAGTACTTC.

The chain carries TRBV5-6 and TRBJ2-5; TRBD2 agrees at 8 bases. This CDR3 contains 15 residues. Trimming removed 5 bases from V and 2 bases from J; junction bases left unmatched: 8. Germline CDR1 SGHDT, CDR2 YYEEEE. This CDR3 reads CASRLAAGGQETQYF. CDR3 bases: TGTGCCAGCAGACTAGCGGCTGGGGGTCAAGAGACCCAGTACTTC.

The chain is built from TRBV18 and TRBJ1-2; D is undetermined. V lost 3 bases to trimming and J lost 0 bases, with 11 bases between them. CDR1 and CDR2 (germline): KGHSH, LQKENI. The CDR3 length is 15 residues. The CDR3 sequence is CASSPEGSANYGYTF. The DNA for the CDR3 is TGTGCCAGCTCACCTGAGGGATCAGCTAACTATGGCTACACCTTC.

The genes are TRBV2 and TRBJ1-4; 7 nucleotides line up with TRBD1. The V gene's germline CDR1 is SNHLY and CDR2 FYNNEI. This CDR3 has 15 amino acids. V lost 1 base and J lost 3; bases outside the gene matches: 2. In nucleotides, the CDR3 is TGTGCCAGCAGTGAAGGGCAGGGGGCTAATGAAAAACTGTTTTTT. Translation: CASSEGQGANEKLFF.

The chain recombines TRBV4-1 with TRBJ1-2, with a tentative D call TRBD1 (5 bases). The V end lost 0 bases, the J end lost 4 bases, and 9 bases lay between the germline ends. Looked up from germline, CDR1 is MGHRA and CDR2 is YSYEKL. The CDR3 spans 14 residues. CDR3 nucleotide sequence: TGCGCCAGCAGCCAAGAGAGAAGGGGCTATGGCTACACCTTC. Translation: CASSQERRGYGYTF.

This clone was seen once. The chain joins TRBV12-5 to TRBJ1-5, with D maybe TRBD1 (6 bases). The V and J ends lost 7 bases and 5 bases respectively, with 9 bases between them. This CDR3 is 12 amino acids long. Germline V gene lookup returns CDR1 LGHNT and CDR2 FRNRAP. The CDR3 sequence: CASVWGHQPQHF. CDR3 nucleotides: TGTGCTAGTGTATGGGGGCATCAGCCCCAGCATTTT.

This sequence joins TRBV2 and TRBJ2-6, with 9 bases matching TRBD2. Germline CDR1 and CDR2: SNHLY and FYNNEI. V trimming: 6 bases; J trimming: 0 bases; junction bases outside the gene matches: 9. The CDR3 runs to 18 residues. CDR3 in amino acids: CASRRTSGYSSGANVLTF. The DNA for the CDR3 is TGTGCCAGCAGGAGAACTAGCGGGTACAGCTCTGGGGCCAACGTCCTGACTTTC.

The CDR3 loop is CASSRTSVGETQYF. The CDR3 DNA sequence: TGTGCCAGCAGCCGGACTAGCGTGGGAGAGACCCAGTACTTC. The chain recombines TRBV7-9 with TRBJ2-5, with 9 bases matching TRBD2. The ends lost 5 bases at V and 4 bases at J; junction bases unmatched: 5. The CDR3 runs to 14 residues. Per the germline V gene, CDR1 is SEHNR and CDR2 is FQNEAQ (reference sequence). The full variable domain, rest sourced from reference TRBV7-9 and TRBJ2-5, is DTGVSQNPRHKITKRGQNVTFRCDPISEHNRLYWYRQTLGQGPEFLTYFQNEAQLEKSRLLSDRFSAERPKGSFSTLEIQRTEQGDSAMYLCASSRTSVGETQYFGPGTRLLVL.

The V and J genes are TRBV11-2 and TRBJ2-2, with D hard to call. The V end was cut by 1 base, the J end by 4 bases, with 10 bases between. This CDR3 comprises 15 residues. Germline V gives CDR1 SGHAT, CDR2 FQNNGV. CDR3 bases: TGTGCCAGCAGCTTAGGTAGACTGAGCACCGGGGAGCTGTTTTTT. Translation: CASSLGRLSTGELFF.

The chain joins TRBV29-1 to TRBJ1-2; 9 bases agree with TRBD1. V dropped 6 bases and J dropped 1; count of bases not matched to a gene: 12. The germline V gene has CDR1 SQVTM and CDR2 ANQGSEA. CDR3 length: 16 amino acids. The chain's CDR3 is CSVGYRGQRNNYGYTF. CDR3 DNA: TGCAGCGTAGGGTACAGGGGGCAAAGGAATAACTATGGCTACACCTTC.

Here the CDR3 DNA reads TGTGCCAGTAGTATAAGTGGGTGGGGGGGGCCGATCACTGAAGCTTTCTTT. Residues: CASSISGWGGPITEAFF. The V gene is TRBV19, the J gene TRBJ1-1; a possible D gene is TRBD1 (6 bases). Germline V lookup: CDR1 LNHDA, CDR2 SQIVND (reference sequence). This CDR3 is built from 17 residues. Between the trimmed V and J ends, which lost 2 bases and 4 bases, there was a span of 20 bases.